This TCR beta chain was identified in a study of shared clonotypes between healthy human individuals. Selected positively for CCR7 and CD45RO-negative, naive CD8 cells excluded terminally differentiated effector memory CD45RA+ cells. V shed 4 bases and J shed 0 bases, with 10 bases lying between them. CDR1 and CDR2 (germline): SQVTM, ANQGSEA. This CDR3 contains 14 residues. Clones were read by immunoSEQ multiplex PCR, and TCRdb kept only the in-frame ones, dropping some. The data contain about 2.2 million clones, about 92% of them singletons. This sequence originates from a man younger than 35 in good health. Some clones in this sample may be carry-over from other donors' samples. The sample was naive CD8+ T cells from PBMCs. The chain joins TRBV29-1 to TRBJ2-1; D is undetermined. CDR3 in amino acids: CSVGSQASYNEQFF. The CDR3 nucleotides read TGCAGCGTTGGGTCGCAGGCCTCCTACAATGAGCAGTTCTTC.